This T cell receptor beta chain was retrieved from a study of shared clonotypes between healthy human individuals (dated by TCRdb to 2020 to 2022). About the full investigation: Three men and a couple of women, aged 18 to 49 years, made up the cohort. The study deeply sequenced blood TCR repertoires of about 5 healthy adults to estimate repertoire size and the extent of clonotype sharing between individuals. To increase sequencing depth and limit assay-specific biases, TCR repertoire library preparation and sequencing were carried out by different laboratories using diverse techniques. For each donor, CD4 naive and CD4 memory were each given three plates, CD8 naive was given two plates, and CD8 memory was given one plate. Between about 0.8 and 9 billion PBMCs per donor were obtained by leukapheresis.

Using the deep immunoSEQ assay, multiplex PCR amplified TCR CDR3 regions from genomic DNA. For each cell subset, the extracted genomic DNA was distributed evenly across all wells of several immunoSEQ 96-well plates, and each plate served as one replicate. For sorted subsets, approximately 210 ng of genomic DNA, equivalent to about 30,000 T cell genomes, went into each replicate PCR. The purified libraries were quantified using a Qubit 3.0 fluorometer, sized with a Bioanalyzer 2100, and then quantified again using the KAPA Library Quantification kit. Each immunoSEQ 96-well plate was sequenced on its own single-read 150-cycle Illumina NextSeq 550 flow cell. The authors' analysis ran thus. Because the immunoSEQ output included only junctional sequences and no quality scores, the filtering could not be the same as the filtering used for full-length reads. Sequences were annotated with PyIR, a Python wrapper for IgBLAST v1.9, using IMGT germline references to assign V/J genes and CDR3. Reads were removed for weak V/J assignments (E-value above 1e-6), missing CDR3, stop codons, out-of-frame junctions, or ambiguous translated residues. V3J clonotypes were defined as sequences sharing an identical inferred V gene, J gene, and CDR3 amino acid sequence. The percentage overlap between two repertoires was calculated by dividing the number of shared unique clonotypes by the size of the smaller repertoire. Three approaches were used to assess repertoire richness: RTK rarefaction, the Chao1 estimator, and Recon v2.1 estimates of unobserved clonotypes. Generation probabilities for all TCRbeta clonotypes obtained by the gDNA method from a handful of donors were computed using OLGA. Entries here come from immuneACCESS through TCRdb and include only in-frame sequences with V and J called. Some clones fail to appear in such tables; in the studies checked, an unresolved V gene covers under half of the shortfall, and the cause of the remainder is unknown. V, J and clone size are those of that table, while D and trimming were read from the DNA. Within this sample are roughly 1,000,000 clones, with 70% to 80% of them counted one time only. Roughly 0.62% of the sample rests with the top ten.

Healthy HIV-negative adults with no recently reported acute infections or vaccinations were included as donors. Every donor was a Caucasian adult residing in Nashville, Tennessee, USA. CD4+ T cells were enriched by magnetic negative selection, after which naive cells were positively selected on CD45RA and the negative fraction was taken as the memory subset. Blood was collected by leukapheresis, and PBMCs were isolated by Ficoll-Histopaque density gradient centrifugation and then cryopreserved in liquid nitrogen vapor phase. Purity and quantity of every magnetically sorted T cell population were checked by analytical flow cytometry. Each sorted fraction had its genomic DNA isolated and then quantified by UV absorbance on a Nanodrop 2000c. CDR3 length: 16 amino acids, cysteine to phenylalanine. The retained sequence is limited to the CDR3, 48 bases, with the frame set at the first base. V is shortened by 7 bases, J by 7 bases, and the region joining them spans 22 bases. CDR1 LNHDA and CDR2 SQIVND are derived from the germline V gene (reference sequence).

Study-wide findings and limitations: Sampling was limited to blood, and TCR repertoires in tissue likely differ from TCR repertoires in blood. Higher generation probabilities were observed for clonotypes shared by all four sorted-subset donors than for non-shared clonotypes. Across four donors, roughly 5.4% of naive CD4, more than 3% of naive CD8, around 2.1% of memory CD4, and 0.3% to 0.45% of memory CD8 clonotypes were shared. Because the study included only a small number of donors, the genetic and exposure-history diversity represented was limited. Incomplete sequencing was indicated by rarefaction of sorted-subset datasets, despite the large sequencing depth. Pairwise subsampling led to the expectation that sequencing depth would affect the degree of clonotype sharing among donors. Naive subsets generally had larger estimated clonotype richness than memory subsets.

On this clone itself: This clone's antigen is unknown. No base-level quality is on record; no much larger clone is a single base apart.

The sample comprised memory CD4+ T cells from PBMCs. What the cell subset or site label conveys for this sample: CD45RA-negative fraction. This receptor was obtained from a man between 18 and 29 years old in good health. Some clones in this sample may be carry-over from other donors' samples. This sequence uses TRBV19 and TRBJ1-4; tentative D gene TRBD1, with 6 bases matching. The DNA sequence reads TGTGCCAGTAACGAAGGGGGGAATAATTTCGGTGAAAAACTGTTTTTT. Its translation is CASNEGGNNFGEKLFF.